These 23 T cell receptor beta chains originate from one sample sequenced in a study of T cells in Graves' hyperthyroidism and ophthalmopathy. The CDR3 regions of TCR beta were amplified from RNA transcripts. The HTBI primer set drove a first-round RT-PCR of the TCR CDR3. A single record per CDR3 protein comes from TCRdb applying MiXCR to the multiplex PCR reads. The repertoire holds roughly 570,000 distinct CDR3 sequences, with around 45% as singletons. Sequencing was done on a sample of peripheral blood or thyroid tissue (not recorded which). These receptors were taken from a young woman with Graves' hyperthyroidism.

The V call is TRBV7-8, the J call TRBJ2-1; D might be TRBD2 (5 bases). Trimming stripped 5 bases from V and 8 bases from J, with 16 bases between. Germline V lookup: CDR1 SGHVS, CDR2 FQNEAQ. The CDR3 totals 14 residues. The CDR3, as DNA: TGTGCCAGCAGCAAGAGCGGCCACTTGGATGAGCAGTTCTTC. This gives the protein CASSKSGHLDEQFF.

This clonotype appeared many times. This chain joins TRBV12-3 or TRBV12-4 and TRBJ1-3; D ambiguous. V was clipped by 2 bases and J by 4 bases, with 6 bases between them. CDR3 size: 13 residues. CDR3 sequence: CASSLRGGNTIYF. The CDR3 region has the DNA TGTGCCAGCAGTTTAAGAGGGGGAAACACCATATATTTT.

The chain joins TRBV14 to TRBJ2-2; 10 nucleotides line up with TRBD2. Trimming removed 3 bases from V and 2 bases from J; junction bases left unmatched: 9. CDR3 length equals 18 residues. Germline CDR1 and CDR2: SGHDN and FVKESK. In DNA form, the CDR3 reads TGTGCCAGCAGCCATTCAATCTGGACTAGCGGAAACACCGGGGAGCTGTTTTTT. It yields the protein CASSHSIWTSGNTGELFF.

This clonotype has ten or more counts. J is TRBJ2-7 and V is TRBV5-8; 9 positions agree with TRBD1. Looked up from germline, CDR1 is SGHTS and CDR2 is YDEGEE. V dropped 8 bases and J dropped 5; count of bases not matched to a gene: 14. The CDR3 totals 15 residues. DNA of the CDR3: TGTGCCAGGTCCTCAAGGGGACAGGGACCCAACGAGCAGTACTTC. Translating gives CARSSRGQGPNEQYF. Supplemented by reference TRBV5-8 and TRBJ2-7, the full variable domain reads EAGVTQSPTHLIKTRGQQATLRCSPISGHTSVYWYQQALGLGLQFLLWYDEGEERNRGNFPPRFSGRQFPNYSSELNVNALELEDSALYLCARSSRGQGPNEQYFGPGTRLTVT.

This clonotype has at least ten counts. The chain joins TRBV2 to TRBJ2-2, with D possibly being TRBD1 or TRBD2 (5 bases each). V dropped 3 bases and J dropped 5 bases, with 13 bases sitting between them. The germline V gene has CDR1 SNHLY and CDR2 FYNNEI. The CDR3 spans 15 residues. The CDR3 DNA sequence: TGTGCCAGCAGTGACGAGGGACCCTTAACCGGGGAGCTGTTTTTT. Amino acid sequence: CASSDEGPLTGELFF.

This clonotype showed up many times. The chain combines TRBV11-2 with TRBJ1-6; 8 bases are shared with TRBD1. CDR3 size: 12 residues. Germline V lookup: CDR1 SGHAT, CDR2 FQNNGV. V lost 5 bases, J lost 9 bases, and 0 bases stayed unmatched. CDR3 residues: CASSDRGSPLHF. CDR3 nucleotides: TGTGCCAGCAGCGACAGGGGTTCACCCCTCCACTTT.

This chain uses TRBV6-5 with TRBJ1-1; D perhaps matches TRBD1 (5 bases). V lost 5 bases and J 4 bases, leaving 14 bases between the germline ends. Per the germline V gene, CDR1 is MNHEY and CDR2 is SVGAGI. CDR3 length: 14 residues. CDR3 amino acids: CASSISGRRTEAFF. In DNA, the CDR3 is TGTGCCAGCAGTATTTCGGGACGCCGCACTGAAGCTTTCTTT.

This chain links TRBV25-1 with TRBJ2-6, with 10 nucleotides matching TRBD2. The V and J ends lost 6 bases and 0 bases, in that order; junction bases with no gene match: 8. The length of the CDR3 is 18 residues. Germline V gene sequence: CDR1 MGHDK, CDR2 SYGVNS. The CDR3 loop reads CASSGLAAGSSGANVLTF. In DNA form, the CDR3 reads TGTGCCAGCAGCGGACTAGCGGCAGGGAGCTCTGGGGCCAACGTCCTGACTTTC.

This clonotype showed up just once. The conserved closing phenylalanine or tryptophan is absent in this CDR3, likely reflecting a read error. The limits of the CDR3 on the DNA are not certain, so only TCRdb's listed CDR3 is given. V is TRBV7-9 and J is TRBJ2-7; TRBD1 is taken as the D call from the table, unchecked against the DNA. The CDR3 has 11 amino acids, counting both end residues. Germline loops: CDR1 SEHNR, CDR2 FQNEAQ (reference sequence). The CDR3 loop reads CASSFVLGMWT.

The table lists this clonotype with many counts. This chain connects TRBV7-2 to TRBJ2-7; tentative D call: TRBD1 (7 bases). V was cut by 2 bases and J by 5 bases, with 16 bases left in between. The CDR3 is 15 amino acids. Germline V lookup: CDR1 SGHTA, CDR2 FQGNSA. The CDR3 loop is CASSLRSGGLHEQYF. The CDR3 coding sequence is TGTGCCAGCAGCTTAAGGTCAGGGGGACTGCACGAGCAGTACTTC.

The V call is TRBV24-1, the J call TRBJ2-5, with D possibly TRBD2 on 6 matching bases. CDR3 size: 15 residues. Germline CDR1 reads KGHDR; CDR2 reads SFDVKD. The germline V and J ends were trimmed by 7 bases and 5 bases, with 19 bases remaining between them. The CDR3 DNA sequence: TGTGCCACCAGCATGACTAGGCGAGGAGGGGAGACCCAGTACTTC. It codes for CATSMTRRGGETQYF.

This clonotype was observed many times. The chain uses TRBV29-1 and TRBJ2-7; 9 nucleotides match TRBD2. The V gene end was trimmed by 3 bases and the J gene end by 2 bases; junction bases not matched to a gene: 2. The CDR3 sequence is 13 residues long. Per germline, CDR1 SQVTM and CDR2 ANQGSEA. The DNA of the CDR3 is TGCAGCGTTGAGCCTAGCGGGGCCTACGAGCAGTACTTC. Its translation: CSVEPSGAYEQYF.

This clonotype was counted at least ten times. The rearrangement links TRBV4-1 to TRBJ1-5, with D possibly TRBD1 on 6 matching bases. The V gene lost 3 bases and the J gene lost 1 base, with 13 bases spanning the gap. Germline V gives CDR1 MGHRA, CDR2 YSYEKL. The CDR3 extends over 16 amino acids. In DNA, the CDR3 is TGCGCCAGCAGCCACGGGCAGGGGCTGAGCAATCAGCCCCAGCATTTT. It encodes CASSHGQGLSNQPQHF.

V and J are TRBV29-1 and TRBJ1-1; possible D gene TRBD1, 5 bases. The CDR3 extends over 11 amino acids. V was trimmed by 5 bases and J by 3 bases, leaving 7 bases between them. CDR1 and CDR2 from the germline V gene are SQVTM and ANQGSEA. As DNA, the CDR3 is TGCAGCGTTCGGGGGTACACTGAAGCTTTCTTT. As protein: CSVRGYTEAFF.

This clonotype was recorded at least ten times. V and J are TRBV3-1 and TRBJ1-2; D gene uncertain. The CDR3 sequence is 15 residues long. V lost 0 bases to trimming and J lost 4 bases, with 12 bases between them. Looked up from germline, CDR1 is LGHDT and CDR2 is YNNKEL (reference sequence). This chain's CDR3 is CASSQDGSESYGYTF. CDR3 DNA sequence: TGTGCCAGCAGCCAAGATGGATCGGAGTCCTATGGCTACACCTTC.

At least ten counts were recorded for this clonotype. The CDR3 here is CSVAYRDSYEQYF. In DNA, the CDR3 is TGCAGCGTTGCCTACAGGGACAGCTACGAGCAGTACTTC. The chain links TRBV29-1 to TRBJ2-7, with 7 positions matching TRBD1. The ends lost 4 bases at V and 3 bases at J; junction bases unmatched: 6. The CDR3 has 13 amino acids. Germline V gene data show CDR1 as SQVTM and CDR2 as ANQGSEA.

The chain employs TRBV7-2 and TRBJ1-4, with D possibly matching TRBD1 (5 bases). V lost 3 bases and J 8 bases, leaving 13 bases between the germline ends. Per germline, CDR1 SGHTA and CDR2 FQGNSA. The CDR3 sequence is 14 residues long. The CDR3 DNA reads TGTGCCAGCAGCTTTTGGGGCTTGAAGGAAAAACTGTTTTTT. It encodes CASSFWGLKEKLFF.

This clonotype was recorded at least ten times. V usage is TRBV9 and J usage is TRBJ1-3; weak D call: TRBD1 (6 bases). The germline V and J ends were trimmed by 3 bases and 0 bases, with 10 bases remaining between them. The V gene's germline CDR1 is SGDLS and CDR2 YYNGEE. The CDR3 spans 15 residues. CDR3 coding DNA: TGTGCCAGCAGCGCCCAGGACAGCTCTGGAAACACCATATATTTT. This sequence encodes CASSAQDSSGNTIYF.

As regards this clonotype: This sequence may be a read error, since a much larger clone differs from it by one base. The chain joins TRBV4-3 to TRBJ1-1; D might be TRBD1 (5 bases). Germline values: CDR1 LGHNA, CDR2 YSLEER. V shed 0 bases and J shed 4 bases, with 12 bases lying between them. The CDR3 totals 15 residues. The DNA for the CDR3 is TGCGCCAGCAGCCAAGAAAAGGGGAGGGTCACTGAAGCTTTCTTT. Protein product: CASSQEKGRVTEAFF.

The chain combines TRBV7-8 with TRBJ1-6; D might be TRBD1 (5 bases). The CDR3 has 14 amino acids. V shed 0 bases and J shed 9 bases, with 9 bases lying between them. Germline CDR1 is SGHVS and CDR2 is FQNEAQ. The CDR3 protein is CASSLALQGSPLHF. The CDR3 DNA reads TGTGCCAGCAGCTTAGCGCTCCAGGGTTCACCCCTCCACTTT.

This clonotype was counted ten times or more. The genes are TRBV18 and TRBJ2-7; tentatively, D is TRBD2 (6 bases). Germline lookup yields CDR1 KGHSH and CDR2 LQKENI. Trimming cost V 0 bases and J 6 bases, with 15 bases left between them. The CDR3 is 15 amino acids. This chain's CDR3 is CASSPPGRREAEQYF. The CDR3 DNA reads TGTGCCAGCTCACCACCCGGCAGAAGGGAGGCCGAGCAGTACTTC. The complete variable domain, with remaining parts taken from reference TRBV18 and TRBJ2-7, reads NAGVMQNPRHLVRRRGQEARLRCSPMKGHSHVYWYRQLPEEGLKFMVYLQKENIIDESGMPKERFSAEFPKEGPSILRIQQVVRGDSAAYFCASSPPGRREAEQYFGPGTRLTVT.

V and J are TRBV2 and TRBJ2-3, with 15 nucleotides matching TRBD2. This CDR3 spans 19 amino acids. V trimming: 6 bases; J trimming: 0 bases; junction bases outside the gene matches: 10. Germline V lookup: CDR1 SNHLY, CDR2 FYNNEI. The DNA for the CDR3 is TGTGCCAGCAGAACCAGAGGACTAGCGGGAGGGCCGAGCACAGATACGCAGTATTTT. It encodes CASRTRGLAGGPSTDTQYF.

The gene calls are TRBV7-9 and TRBJ1-5; tentatively, D is TRBD1 (6 bases). V shed 5 bases and J shed 5 bases, with 22 bases lying between them. This CDR3 has 17 amino acids. Germline CDR1 SEHNR, CDR2 FQNEAQ (reference sequence). CDR3 residues: CASSPTSGTRTDQPQHF. The CDR3 nucleotides are TGTGCCAGCAGCCCGACTAGCGGGACACGGACAGATCAGCCCCAGCATTTT.